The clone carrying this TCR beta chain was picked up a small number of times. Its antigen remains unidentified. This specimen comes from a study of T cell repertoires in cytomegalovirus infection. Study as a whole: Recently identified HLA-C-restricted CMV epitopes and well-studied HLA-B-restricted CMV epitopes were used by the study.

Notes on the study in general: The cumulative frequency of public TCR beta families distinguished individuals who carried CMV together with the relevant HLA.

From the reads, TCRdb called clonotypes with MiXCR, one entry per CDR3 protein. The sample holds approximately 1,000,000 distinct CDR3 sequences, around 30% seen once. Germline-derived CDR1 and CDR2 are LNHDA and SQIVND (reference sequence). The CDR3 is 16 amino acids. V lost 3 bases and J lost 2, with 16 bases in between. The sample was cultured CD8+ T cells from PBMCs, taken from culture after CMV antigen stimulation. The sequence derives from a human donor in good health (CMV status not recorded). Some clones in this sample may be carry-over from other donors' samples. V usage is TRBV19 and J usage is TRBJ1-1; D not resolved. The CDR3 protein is CASSMYRAPRNTEAFF. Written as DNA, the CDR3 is TGTGCCAGTAGTATGTACCGGGCCCCGCGAAACACTGAAGCTTTCTTT.